This TCR beta chain originates from a study of patients and donors after allogeneic stem cell transplantation. TCRdb processed the RT-PCR reads anew with MiXCR; each CDR3 protein has one entry. This sample has about 200,000 distinct CDR3 sequences, with 38% found just once. The CDR3 runs to 17 residues. Trimming took off 6 bases at V and 0 bases at J, with 18 bases between the two ends. The germline CDR1 and CDR2 sequences are SSHAT and FNYEAQ (reference sequence). The TCR was taken from a human donor who was either an allogeneic HSCT recipient or a stem cell or donor lymphocyte infusion donor (not recorded which). It is not recorded whose cells these are; they may come from a transplant donor. The sequencing sample was made of blood, either unsorted or a sorted T cell fraction (not recorded which). This rearrangement joins TRBV7-7 to TRBJ1-5; a weak D match, TRBD1 (5 bases). The CDR3 DNA follows: TGTGCCAGCAGTCCCAGGGCGGAGCACTATAGCAATCAGCCCCAGCATTTT. Amino acid sequence: CASSPRAEHYSNQPQHF.